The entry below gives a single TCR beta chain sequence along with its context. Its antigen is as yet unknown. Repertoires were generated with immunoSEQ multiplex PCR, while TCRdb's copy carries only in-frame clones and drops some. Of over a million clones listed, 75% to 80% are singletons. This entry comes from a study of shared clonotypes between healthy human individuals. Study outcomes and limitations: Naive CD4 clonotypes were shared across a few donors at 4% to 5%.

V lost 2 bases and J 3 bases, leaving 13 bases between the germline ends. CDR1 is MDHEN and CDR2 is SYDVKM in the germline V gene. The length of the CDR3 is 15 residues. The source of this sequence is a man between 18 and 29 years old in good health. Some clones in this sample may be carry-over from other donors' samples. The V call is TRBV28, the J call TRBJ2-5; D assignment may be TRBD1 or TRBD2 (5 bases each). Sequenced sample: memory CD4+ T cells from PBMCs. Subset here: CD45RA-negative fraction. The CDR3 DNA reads TGTGCCAGCAGTTTAGTCGGGGCGGTGAAAGAGACCCAGTACTTC. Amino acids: CASSLVGAVKETQYF.